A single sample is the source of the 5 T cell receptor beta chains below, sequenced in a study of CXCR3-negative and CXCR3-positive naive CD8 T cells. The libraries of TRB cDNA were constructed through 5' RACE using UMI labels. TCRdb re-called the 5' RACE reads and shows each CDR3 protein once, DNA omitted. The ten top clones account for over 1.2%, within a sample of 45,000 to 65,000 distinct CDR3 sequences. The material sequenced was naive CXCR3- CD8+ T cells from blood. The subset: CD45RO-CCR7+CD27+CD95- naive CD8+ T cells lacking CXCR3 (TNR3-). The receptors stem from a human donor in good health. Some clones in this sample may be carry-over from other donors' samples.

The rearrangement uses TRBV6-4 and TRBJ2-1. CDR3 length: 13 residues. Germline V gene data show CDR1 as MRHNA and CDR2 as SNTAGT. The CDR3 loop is CASSDSSGDEQFF.

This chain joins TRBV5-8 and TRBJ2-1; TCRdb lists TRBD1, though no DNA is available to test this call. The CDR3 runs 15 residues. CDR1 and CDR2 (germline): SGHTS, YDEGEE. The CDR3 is CASSLGQGFHNEQFF.

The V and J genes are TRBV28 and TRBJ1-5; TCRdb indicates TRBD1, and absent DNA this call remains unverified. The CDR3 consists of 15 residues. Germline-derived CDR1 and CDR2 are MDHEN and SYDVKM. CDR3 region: CASSWTAYSNQPQHF.

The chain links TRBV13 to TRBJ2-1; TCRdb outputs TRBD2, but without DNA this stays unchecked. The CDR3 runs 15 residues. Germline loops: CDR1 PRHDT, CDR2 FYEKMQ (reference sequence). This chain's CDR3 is CASSTLAETYNEQFF.

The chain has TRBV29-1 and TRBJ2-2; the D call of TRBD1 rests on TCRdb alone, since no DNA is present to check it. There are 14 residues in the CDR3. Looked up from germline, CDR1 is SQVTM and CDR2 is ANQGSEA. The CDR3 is CSVPAGSGGGELFF.